These 5 T cell receptor beta chains share one sample of origin, sequenced in a study of cytomegalovirus exposure and HLA in healthy donors. It was with 60 Vbeta and 13 Jbeta primers that the PCR ran. The assay was immunoSEQ multiplex PCR, and TCRdb's table has in-frame clones only and misses some. The table includes some 180,000 clones, about 83% detected once. Sequenced material: PBMCs. Receptors originate from a man aged 40-49 years in good health and CMV-seropositive.

The rearrangement uses TRBV7-2 and TRBJ2-5; TRBD2 matches 9 bases. Trimming removed 5 bases from V and 5 bases from J; junction bases left unmatched: 15. The length of the CDR3 is 17 residues. The germline V gene encodes CDR1 SGHTA and CDR2 FQGNSA. The DNA of the CDR3 is TGTGCCAGCAGCCCTACCGGGGCGGGAGGGCCCGGTGAGACCCAGTACTTC. Protein product: CASSPTGAGGPGETQYF.

This chain uses TRBV6-5 with TRBJ1-3, with D tentatively TRBD1 (5 bases). The germline V gene has CDR1 MNHEY and CDR2 SVGAGI. Trimming stripped 6 bases from V and 3 bases from J, with 15 bases between. The CDR3 is 15 residues long. The CDR3 protein is CASRLQATFGNTIYF. DNA for the CDR3: TGTGCCAGCAGATTACAGGCCACTTTTGGAAACACCATATATTTT.

The genes are TRBV9 and TRBJ2-1; D might be TRBD2 (5 bases). Deletions cut 1 base from V and 5 bases from J, with 16 bases between. The CDR3 sequence is 16 residues long. The germline V gene encodes CDR1 SGDLS and CDR2 YYNGEE. The CDR3 DNA reads as TGTGCCAGCAGCGTATCCGGGAACCTGTACCACAATGAGCAGTTCTTC. This encodes CASSVSGNLYHNEQFF.

This clone occurred once. The V gene is TRBV6-6, the J gene TRBJ1-1, with 7 bases aligning to TRBD1. V was clipped by 5 bases and J by 4 bases; unmatched bases: 4. This CDR3 is built from 13 residues. Germline CDR1 reads MNHNY; CDR2 reads SVGAGI (reference sequence). The CDR3 reads CASSRQGGTEAFF. CDR3 nucleotides: TGTGCCAGCAGTAGACAGGGCGGCACTGAAGCTTTCTTT.

This clone was recorded a few times. The chain recombines TRBV10-3 with TRBJ2-3; D not resolved. The V gene's germline CDR1 is ENHRY and CDR2 SYGVKD. This CDR3 spans 13 amino acids. V lost 9 bases to trimming and J lost 1 base, with 11 bases between them. CDR3 in DNA: TGTGCCATACGCGTCCCGGGCACAGATACGCAGTATTTT. It yields the protein CAIRVPGTDTQYF.